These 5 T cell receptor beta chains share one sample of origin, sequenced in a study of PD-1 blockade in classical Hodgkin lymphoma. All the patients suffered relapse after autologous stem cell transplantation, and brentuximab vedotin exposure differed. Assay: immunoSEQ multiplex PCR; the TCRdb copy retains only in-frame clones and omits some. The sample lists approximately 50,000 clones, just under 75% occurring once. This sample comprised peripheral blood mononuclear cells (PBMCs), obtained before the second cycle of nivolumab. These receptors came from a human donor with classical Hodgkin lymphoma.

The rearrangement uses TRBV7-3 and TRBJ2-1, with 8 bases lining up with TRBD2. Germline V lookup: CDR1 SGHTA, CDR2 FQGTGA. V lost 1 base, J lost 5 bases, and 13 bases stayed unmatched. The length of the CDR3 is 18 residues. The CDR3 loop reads CASSLMGDSGTRNNEQFF. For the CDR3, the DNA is TGTGCCAGCAGCTTAATGGGGGATAGCGGGACGAGGAACAATGAGCAGTTCTTC.

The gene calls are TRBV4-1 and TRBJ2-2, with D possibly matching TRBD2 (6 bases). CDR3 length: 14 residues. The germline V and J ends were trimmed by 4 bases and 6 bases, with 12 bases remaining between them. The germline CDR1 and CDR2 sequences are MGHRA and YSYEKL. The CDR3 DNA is TGCGCCAGCAGCCTCCAGGCTAGCGCCGGGGAGCTGTTTTTT. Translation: CASSLQASAGELFF.

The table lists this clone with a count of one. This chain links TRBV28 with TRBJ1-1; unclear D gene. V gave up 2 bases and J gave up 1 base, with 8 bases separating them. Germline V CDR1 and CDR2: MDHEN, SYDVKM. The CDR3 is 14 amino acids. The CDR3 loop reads CASSLGGANTEAFF. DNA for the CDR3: TGTGCCAGCAGTTTAGGAGGAGCGAACACTGAAGCTTTCTTT.

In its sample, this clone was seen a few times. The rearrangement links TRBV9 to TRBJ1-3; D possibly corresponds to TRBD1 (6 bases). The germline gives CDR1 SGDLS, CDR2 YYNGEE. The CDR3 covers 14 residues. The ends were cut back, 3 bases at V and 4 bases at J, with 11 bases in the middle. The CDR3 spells CASSAGAPGNTIYF. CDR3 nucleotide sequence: TGTGCCAGCAGCGCGGGGGCGCCCGGAAACACCATATATTTT.

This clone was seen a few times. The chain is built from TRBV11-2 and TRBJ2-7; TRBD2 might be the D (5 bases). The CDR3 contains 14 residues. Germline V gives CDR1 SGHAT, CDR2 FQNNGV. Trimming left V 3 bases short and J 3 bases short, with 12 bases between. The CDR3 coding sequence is TGTGCCAGCAGCTTGCGAGGGAGTGGCTACGAGCAGTACTTC. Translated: CASSLRGSGYEQYF.